A single TCR beta chain is shown here with its context. The sample comes from a study of blood T cell repertoires in COVID-19. The J segment lost 6 bases and the V segment lost 5 bases, leaving 9 bases of the junction unmatched. Germline V CDR1 and CDR2: LNHNV, YYDKDF (reference sequence). This CDR3 has 15 amino acids. Grouping used clinical history reported by participants in a survey and questionnaire. TCRdb's table, derived via immunoSEQ multiplex PCR, lists solely in-frame clones and lacks some. This sample has almost 85,000 clones, with around 89% found just once. This sequence was found in a woman between 45 and 65 years old with acute COVID-19. The sequencing sample was made of PBMCs or T cells enriched from blood (not recorded which). V gene TRBV15 combines with J gene TRBJ1-4, with 7 bases lining up with TRBD1. The CDR3 protein is CATSGRQGKDEKLFF. For the CDR3, the DNA is TGTGCCACCAGCGGGAGACAGGGAAAGGATGAAAAACTGTTTTTT. The variable domain in full, completed from reference TRBV15 and TRBJ1-4, reads DAMVIQNPRYQVTQFGKPVTLSCSQTLNHNVMYWYQQKSSQAPKLLFHYYDKDFNNEADTPDNFQSRRPNTSFCFLDIRSPGLGDTAMYLCATSGRQGKDEKLFFGSGTQLSVL.